Sequencing of this TCR beta chain was carried out in a study of blood T cell repertoires in COVID-19. Study at large: Both acute and convalescent COVID-19 samples were obtained from the United States, Italy and Spain. Nucleic acid was either cDNA or gDNA, and it came from T cells, B-cell-depleted T cells, or PBMCs.

The CDR3 runs to 15 residues. Per the germline V gene, CDR1 is SNHLY and CDR2 is FYNNEI. Germline trimming cut 10 bases from V and 7 bases from J; bases unmatched to any gene: 15. Methods used by the authors: For nucleated cells, counts were estimated from reference gene primer amplification. The table came from immunoSEQ multiplex PCR; TCRdb's copy has only in-frame clones and leaves some out. The DNA was the basis for D and trimming; V, J and clone size are from that table. The sample shows tens of thousands of clones, around 83% of them seen only once. The receptor was isolated from a middle-aged man with acute or convalescent COVID-19. The chain carries TRBV2 and TRBJ1-4; 7 nucleotides align to TRBD1. Sequencing input: peripheral blood. The CDR3 DNA is TGTGCCACCCAAACTACCAGTCAGGGGGGTGAAAAACTGTTTTTT. Its translation: CATQTTSQGGEKLFF.